This passage covers 2 T cell receptor beta chains from one sample sequenced in a study of cytomegalovirus exposure and HLA in healthy donors. In the PCR, 60 Vbeta and 13 Jbeta primers were used. Data came from immunoSEQ multiplex PCR; TCRdb stores just in-frame clones and leaves some out. The sample holds 65,000 to 85,000 clones, approximately 84% seen once. The specimen sequenced was PBMCs. These receptors were taken from a woman between 50 and 59 years old in good health and CMV-seronegative.

This clone appeared once. The rearrangement uses TRBV27 and TRBJ2-1; D perhaps matches TRBD1 (5 bases). V lost 5 bases and J 3 bases, leaving 14 bases between the germline ends. CDR1 is MNHEY, CDR2 SMNVEV, per germline (reference sequence). The CDR3 extends over 15 amino acids. The CDR3 spells CASSTDSQIYNEQFF. For the CDR3, the DNA is TGTGCCAGCAGTACAGACAGCCAGATCTACAATGAGCAGTTCTTC.

This clone was recorded a few times. The chain recombines TRBV10-1 with TRBJ2-3; 14 nucleotides align to TRBD2. The CDR3 consists of 15 residues. Trimming cost V 2 bases and J 7 bases; bases outside gene matches: 2. Germline V gene sequence: CDR1 WNHNN, CDR2 SYGVQD (reference sequence). The CDR3 DNA sequence: TGCGCCAGCAGTGAGGGACTAGCGGGAGGAAATACGCAGTATTTT. Protein sequence: CASSEGLAGGNTQYF.